This T cell receptor (beta chain) was obtained from a study of neoadjuvant anti-PD-1 for oral cavity cancer. Study background: Before surgery, most patients got three to four biweekly 3 mg/kg nivolumab doses.

These newly diagnosed stage II-IVA oral cavity squamous cell carcinoma patients had no prior systemic or radiation treatment. Germline V lookup: CDR1 SNHLY, CDR2 FYNNEI. The CDR3 is 15 amino acids. Trimming at V came to 8 bases and at J to 1 base, leaving 10 bases not matched to a gene. PBMC libraries mostly used 450 to 600 ng of input genomic DNA, with six replicates per sample. Measured with immunoSEQ multiplex PCR; TCRdb has only the in-frame clones, and not every one. The table shows about 14,000 clones, with roughly 73% occurring only once. The sequence came from a person between 35 and 79 years old with oral cavity squamous cell carcinoma. This chain connects TRBV2 to TRBJ2-5, with 7 bases matching TRBD1. Sequenced here: PBMCs, sampled before nivolumab (anti-PD-1) treatment. The CDR3: CASAPDRSFQETQYF. The CDR3 nucleotides are TGTGCCAGCGCTCCGGACAGGTCTTTCCAAGAGACCCAGTACTTC.